Following are 13 T cell receptor beta chains from one sample sequenced in a study of T cells in women clearing cervical HPV infection. Some clones are missing from TCRdb's copy, which holds only in-frame ones; the method was immunoSEQ multiplex PCR. The repertoire table contains more than 20,000 clones. Sequences were obtained from blood buffy coat. Receptors originate from a woman between 18 and 70 years old with a cervical HPV16 infection that either progressed to CIN3+ or cleared (not recorded which).

Points on this clone: The read ends 3 residues shy of where the CDR3 ends; the end is completed using the germline J gene. The rearrangement joins TRBV7-2 to TRBJ1-2; 10 positions agree with TRBD1. V gave up 1 base and J gave up 7 bases; unmatched junction bases: 3. The CDR3 covers 14 residues. Per germline, CDR1 SGHTA and CDR2 FQGNSA. The covered CDR3 bases are TGTGCCAGCAGCTTAGTCGGGACAGGGGCTGGC. Its translation is CASSLVGTGAG. The whole CDR3 protein reads CASSLVGTGAGYTF.

The DNA read from the CDR3 is TGTGCCATCAGTGAGTCGATGGCATCAGGGGCAGGCCAAGAGACC. Translated, it gives CAISESMASGAGQET. The whole CDR3 protein is CAISESMASGAGQETQYF. The J gene is TRBJ2-5, the V gene TRBV10-3; possible D gene TRBD1, 6 bases. The read ends 3 residues shy of where the CDR3 ends; the end is completed using the germline J gene. This CDR3 comprises 18 residues. V was shortened by 0 bases and J by 1 base, with 18 bases between the two germline ends. Germline assignment: CDR1 ENHRY and CDR2 SYGVKD.

Details on this clone: The observed sequence ends 3 residues before the CDR3 terminus, with the missing tail filled in from the germline J gene. V is TRBV29-1 and J is TRBJ2-7, with TRBD1 identical over 7 bases. V shed 6 bases, J shed 2 bases, and the junction held 7 bases outside the gene matches. Looked up from germline, CDR1 is SQVTM and CDR2 is ANQGSEA. The CDR3 has 13 amino acids. The CDR3 sequence: CSVRQGLAYEQYF. The sequenced part of the CDR3 DNA is TGCAGCGTGAGACAGGGATTAGCCTACGAG.

About this clone: The sequenced fragment ends 3 residues before the CDR3 boundary, so the rest is inferred from the germline J gene. V and J are TRBV7-8 and TRBJ2-4, with TRBD1 identical over 9 bases. CDR1 SGHVS and CDR2 FQNEAQ come from the germline V gene. CDR3 length: 15 amino acids. CDR3 DNA, as far as it was read: TGTGCCAGCAGCACCGGGACAGGGTATGACTATGGT. Encoded protein: CASSTGTGYDYG. The complete CDR3 sequence is CASSTGTGYDYGQYF. Supplemented by reference TRBV7-8 and TRBJ2-4, the full variable domain reads GAGVSQSPRYKVAKRGQDVALRCDPISGHVSLFWYQQALGQGPEFLTYFQNEAQLDKSGLPSDRFFAERPEGSVSTLKIQRTQQEDSAVYLCASSTGTGYDYGQYFGAGTRLSVL.

Notes on this clone: The sequenced fragment ends 3 residues before the CDR3 boundary, so the rest is inferred from the germline J gene. The chain links TRBV13 to TRBJ1-6; 7 bases fit TRBD1. CDR1 is PRHDT and CDR2 is FYEKMQ in the germline V gene (reference sequence). The V segment lost 4 bases and the J segment 1 base; nucleotides outside the gene matches: 7. The CDR3 is 17 amino acids. CDR3 DNA (partial): TGTGCCAGCAGCTCCCAGGGGGTCCGATCCTATAATTCACCC. It codes for CASSSQGVRSYNSP. The CDR3 reads in full as CASSSQGVRSYNSPLHF.

CDR3 protein: CASSAGLAGGPITGELFF. CDR3 bases read: TGTGCCAGCAGTGCTGGACTAGCGGGGGGCCCTATTACCGGGGAG. The chain is built from TRBV2 and TRBJ2-2; the match to TRBD2 covers 14 bases. Read data end 3 residues before the CDR3 end; the end is taken from the germline J gene. CDR3 length: 18 amino acids. The germline CDR1 and CDR2 sequences are SNHLY and FYNNEI. V was clipped by 4 bases and J by 5 bases; unmatched bases: 9.

The CDR3 bases that were read are TGTGCCAGCAGCCCGCGGGTGTACTCCTACGAG. Translating it yields CASSPRVYSYE. The whole CDR3 sequence reads CASSPRVYSYEQYF. This sequence joins TRBV14 and TRBJ2-7; D may be TRBD2 (5 bases). The read ends 3 residues shy of where the CDR3 ends; the end is completed using the germline J gene. Trimming stripped 4 bases from V and 0 bases from J, with 10 bases between. The CDR3 spans 14 residues. Looked up from germline, CDR1 is SGHDN and CDR2 is FVKESK.

In the case of this clone: The read ends 3 residues early relative to the CDR3; the germline J gene fills the gap. The chain carries TRBV18 and TRBJ2-3; D not resolved. CDR1 is KGHSH and CDR2 is LQKENI in the germline V gene. Deletions cut 0 bases from V and 4 bases from J, with 11 bases between. This CDR3 is 15 amino acids long. CDR3 amino acids: CASSPPALVADTQYF. Partial CDR3 DNA: TGTGCCAGCTCACCACCGGCGCTAGTGGCAGATACG.

Details on this clone: The read ends 3 residues early relative to the CDR3; the germline J gene fills the gap. The rearrangement joins TRBV6-1 to TRBJ1-2; 8 nucleotides align to TRBD1. The CDR3 is made up of 15 amino acids. The germline V gene has CDR1 MNHNS and CDR2 SASEGT. The J segment lost 6 bases and the V segment lost 3 bases, leaving 9 bases of the junction unmatched. CDR3 bases read: TGTGCCAGCAGTGACGGCGGCAGGGGGCGCAATGGC. It translates to CASSDGGRGRNG. The whole CDR3 protein is CASSDGGRGRNGYTF.

Remarks on this clone: The read stops 3 residues short of the end of the CDR3; the missing end is completed from the germline J gene. J is TRBJ1-3 and V is TRBV5-1; D is unclear. V lost 3 bases and J lost 0, with 10 bases in between. CDR1 is SGHRS, CDR2 YFSETQ, per germline. The CDR3 has 15 amino acids. CDR3 DNA, as far as it was read: TGCGCCAGCAGCTGGACTCCCAGCTCTGGAAACACC. Translating it yields CASSWTPSSGNT. The whole CDR3 sequence reads CASSWTPSSGNTIYF.

Regarding this clone: Coverage ceases 3 residues before the CDR3 finishes, and the germline J gene fills in the end. The J gene is TRBJ1-5, the V gene TRBV28; no clear D gene. This CDR3 spans 15 amino acids. With 1 base removed from V and 1 base from J, the gap between germline ends came to 8 bases. Germline CDR1 and CDR2: MDHEN and SYDVKM. CDR3 DNA (partial): TGTGCCAGCAGTTTATTCCCGGGGAGCAATCAGCCC. The encoded protein is CASSLFPGSNQP. Given in full, the CDR3 is CASSLFPGSNQPQHF.

To note about this clone: The read is 3 residues too short to cover the CDR3 end, so that end is filled in from the germline J gene. This chain uses TRBV5-1 with TRBJ2-3, with 9 nucleotides matching TRBD2. Germline assignment: CDR1 SGHRS and CDR2 YFSETQ. Trimming cost V 1 base and J 3 bases; bases outside gene matches: 3. The CDR3 contains 15 residues. CDR3 DNA, as far as it was read: TGCGCCAGCAGCTTGCTAGCGGGACTGACAGATACG. Its translation: CASSLLAGLTDT. In full, the CDR3 is CASSLLAGLTDTQYF.

On this clone itself: With the read ending 3 residues before the CDR3 end, the germline J gene is used to fill in that end. This chain links TRBV28 with TRBJ2-6; 8 positions match TRBD1. From germline, CDR1 is MDHEN and CDR2 SYDVKM. V gave up 2 bases and J gave up 2 bases; unmatched junction bases: 2. This CDR3 contains 16 residues. The CDR3 bases that were read are TGTGCCAGCAGTTTACAGGGGGCCGCTGGGGCCAACGTC. Translated: CASSLQGAAGANV. The entire CDR3 is CASSLQGAAGANVLTF.